This T cell receptor (beta chain) was sequenced during a study of Graves' ophthalmopathy and Graves' hyperthyroidism. TCR beta CDR3 regions were amplified from RNA transcripts. HTBI primers were used in a first-round RT-PCR, which preceded a second-round multiplex PCR. TCRdb re-called the multiplex PCR reads through MiXCR, storing one row per CDR3 protein. The table has 350,000 to 400,000 distinct CDR3 sequences, about 16% seen once. In germline, CDR1 is ENHRY, CDR2 SYGVKD. J lost 7 bases, V lost 8 bases, and 11 bases had no gene match. The CDR3 runs to 15 residues. The rearrangement joins TRBV10-3 to TRBJ2-2; 9 bases fit TRBD1. The sequence was obtained from a woman aged 18-35 years with Graves' ophthalmopathy. Input material: peripheral blood. The CDR3 reads CAILHGTGYGGELFF. The CDR3 nucleotides are TGTGCCATCCTACACGGGACAGGGTACGGCGGGGAGCTGTTTTTT.